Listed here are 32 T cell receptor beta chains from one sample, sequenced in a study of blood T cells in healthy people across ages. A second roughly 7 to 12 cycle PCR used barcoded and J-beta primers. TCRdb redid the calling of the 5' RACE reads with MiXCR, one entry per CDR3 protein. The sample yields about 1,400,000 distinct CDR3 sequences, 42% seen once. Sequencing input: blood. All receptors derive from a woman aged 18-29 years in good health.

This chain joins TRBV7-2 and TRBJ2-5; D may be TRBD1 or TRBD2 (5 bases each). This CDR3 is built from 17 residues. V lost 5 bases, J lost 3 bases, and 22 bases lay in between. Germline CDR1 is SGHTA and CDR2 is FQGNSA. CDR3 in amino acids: CASSPGRDQRNEETQYF. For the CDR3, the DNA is TGTGCCAGCAGCCCAGGCCGGGACCAACGTAATGAAGAGACCCAGTACTTC.

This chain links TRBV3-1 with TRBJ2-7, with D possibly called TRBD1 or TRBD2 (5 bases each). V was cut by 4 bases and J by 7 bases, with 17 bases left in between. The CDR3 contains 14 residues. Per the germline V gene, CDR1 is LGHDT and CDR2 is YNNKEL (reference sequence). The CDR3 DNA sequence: TGTGCCAGCAGCCTTCCGGGGCTGGAGAATGAGCAGTACTTC. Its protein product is CASSLPGLENEQYF.

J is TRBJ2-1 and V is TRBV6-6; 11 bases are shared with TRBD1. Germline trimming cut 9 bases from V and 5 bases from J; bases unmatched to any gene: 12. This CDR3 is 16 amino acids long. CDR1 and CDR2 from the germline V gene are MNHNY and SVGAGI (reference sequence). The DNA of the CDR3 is TGTGCCAGTGGCCCGGGACAGGGGGGGGGACACAATGAGCAGTTCTTC. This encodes CASGPGQGGGHNEQFF.

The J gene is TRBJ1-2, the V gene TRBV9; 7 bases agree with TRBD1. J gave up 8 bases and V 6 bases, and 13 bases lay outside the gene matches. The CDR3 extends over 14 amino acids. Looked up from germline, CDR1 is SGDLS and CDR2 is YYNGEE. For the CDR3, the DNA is TGTGCCAGCACCCTCTCCTTTACAGGGGAGGGCTACACCTTC. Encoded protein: CASTLSFTGEGYTF.

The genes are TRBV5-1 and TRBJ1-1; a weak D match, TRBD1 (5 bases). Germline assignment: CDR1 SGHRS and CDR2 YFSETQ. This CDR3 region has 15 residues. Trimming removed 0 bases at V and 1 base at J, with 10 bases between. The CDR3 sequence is CASSLAWGGNTEAFF. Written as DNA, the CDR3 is TGCGCCAGCAGCTTGGCATGGGGCGGGAACACTGAAGCTTTCTTT.

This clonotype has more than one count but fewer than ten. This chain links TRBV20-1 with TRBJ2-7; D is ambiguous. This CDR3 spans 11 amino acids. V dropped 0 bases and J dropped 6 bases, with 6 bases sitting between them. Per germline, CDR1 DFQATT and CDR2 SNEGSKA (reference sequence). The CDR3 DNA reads TGCAGTGCTAGAGATCGTTCCGAGCAGTACTTC. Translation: CSARDRSEQYF.

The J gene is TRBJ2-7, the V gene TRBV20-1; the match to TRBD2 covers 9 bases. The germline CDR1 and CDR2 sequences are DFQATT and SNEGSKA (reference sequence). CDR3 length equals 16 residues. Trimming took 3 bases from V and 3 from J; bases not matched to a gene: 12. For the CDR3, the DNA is TGCAGTGCTAGGTTGCTGTCTAGCGGGACCCTCTACGAGCAGTACTTC. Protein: CSARLLSSGTLYEQYF.

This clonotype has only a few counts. The CDR3 loop reads CASSLVVGGAYEQYF. In DNA, the CDR3 is TGTGCCAGCAGCTTAGTTGTGGGGGGGGCCTACGAGCAGTACTTC. The chain joins TRBV7-9 to TRBJ2-7, with 7 nucleotides matching TRBD2. The CDR3 is 15 residues long. The germline V gene has CDR1 SEHNR and CDR2 FQNEAQ (reference sequence). The V gene end was trimmed by 1 base and the J gene end by 2 bases; junction bases not matched to a gene: 5.

As DNA, the CDR3 is TGTGCCAGCAGTCGCCCACAGGGTAACTACGAGCAGTACTTC. The encoded protein is CASSRPQGNYEQYF. The rearrangement links TRBV6-6 to TRBJ2-7; TRBD1 might be the D (6 bases). Germline loops: CDR1 MNHNY, CDR2 SVGAGI (reference sequence). The V and J ends lost 5 bases and 3 bases respectively, with 14 bases between them. The CDR3 extends over 14 amino acids.

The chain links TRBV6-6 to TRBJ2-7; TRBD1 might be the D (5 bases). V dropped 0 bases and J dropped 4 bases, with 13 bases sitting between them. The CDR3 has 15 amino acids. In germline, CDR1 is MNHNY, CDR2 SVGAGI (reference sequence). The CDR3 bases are TGTGCCAGCAGTTACTCGGGCAGGGAACGGTACGAGCAGTACTTC. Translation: CASSYSGRERYEQYF.

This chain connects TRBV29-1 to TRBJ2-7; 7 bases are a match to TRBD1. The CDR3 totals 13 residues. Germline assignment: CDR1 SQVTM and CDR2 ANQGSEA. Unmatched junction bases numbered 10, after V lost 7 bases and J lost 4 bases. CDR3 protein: CSAAGTAPYEQYF. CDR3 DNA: TGCAGCGCGGCCGGGACAGCGCCGTACGAGCAGTACTTC.

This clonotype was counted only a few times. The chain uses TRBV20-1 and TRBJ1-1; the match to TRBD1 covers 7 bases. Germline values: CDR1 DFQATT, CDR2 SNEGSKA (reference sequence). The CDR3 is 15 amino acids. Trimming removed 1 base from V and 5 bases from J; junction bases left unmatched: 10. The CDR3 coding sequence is TGCAGTGCTAGAGGGACAGGAGGGGTAGGGACTGAAGCTTTCTTT. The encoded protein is CSARGTGGVGTEAFF.

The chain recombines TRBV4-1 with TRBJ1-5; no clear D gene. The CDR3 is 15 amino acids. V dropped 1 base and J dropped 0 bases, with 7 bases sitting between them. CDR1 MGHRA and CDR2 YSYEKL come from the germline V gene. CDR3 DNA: TGCGCCAGCAGCCAAGTTTGGCGTAGCAATCAGCCCCAGCATTTT. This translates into CASSQVWRSNQPQHF.

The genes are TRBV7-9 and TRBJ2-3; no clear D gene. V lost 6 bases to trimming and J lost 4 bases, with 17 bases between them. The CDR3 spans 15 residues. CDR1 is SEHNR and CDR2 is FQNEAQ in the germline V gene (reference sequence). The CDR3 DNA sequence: TGTGCCAGCAGACAACGGACCGGGCAATCAGATACGCAGTATTTT. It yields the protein CASRQRTGQSDTQYF.

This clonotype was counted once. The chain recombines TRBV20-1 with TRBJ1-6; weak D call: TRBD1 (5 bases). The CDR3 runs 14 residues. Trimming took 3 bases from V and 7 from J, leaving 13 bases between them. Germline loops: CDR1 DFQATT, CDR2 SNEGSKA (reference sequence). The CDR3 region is CSARAGPPNSPLHF. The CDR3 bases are TGCAGTGCTAGGGCGGGACCCCCAAATTCACCCCTCCACTTT.

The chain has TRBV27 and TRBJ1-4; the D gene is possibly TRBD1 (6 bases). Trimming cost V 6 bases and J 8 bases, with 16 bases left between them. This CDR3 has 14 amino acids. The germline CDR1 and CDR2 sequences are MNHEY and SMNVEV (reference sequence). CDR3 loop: CASRTYGTSEKLFF. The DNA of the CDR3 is TGTGCCAGCAGGACTTACGGGACATCGGAAAAACTGTTTTTT.

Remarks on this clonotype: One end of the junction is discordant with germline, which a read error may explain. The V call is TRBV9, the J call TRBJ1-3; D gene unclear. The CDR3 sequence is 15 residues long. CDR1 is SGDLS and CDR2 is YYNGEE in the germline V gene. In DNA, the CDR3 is TGTGCCAGCAGCGTTGGTTTGTCAAGCGGAAACACCTTATATTTT. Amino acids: CASSVGLSSGNTLYF.

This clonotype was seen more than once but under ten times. The CDR3 coding sequence is TGCAGTGCTAGAGATCGAGGGTACACTAGCGGGTTAACTAGCACAGATACGCAGTATTTT. It yields the protein CSARDRGYTSGLTSTDTQYF. The chain has TRBV20-1 and TRBJ2-3; 9 nucleotides match TRBD2. The CDR3 loop spans 20 amino acids. V shed 0 bases and J 0 bases; nucleotides not matched to a gene: 16. CDR1 and CDR2 (germline): DFQATT, SNEGSKA (reference sequence).

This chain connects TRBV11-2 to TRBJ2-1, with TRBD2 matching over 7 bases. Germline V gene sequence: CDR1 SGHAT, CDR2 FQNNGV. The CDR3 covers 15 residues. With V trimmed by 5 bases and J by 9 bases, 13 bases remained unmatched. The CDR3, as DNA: TGTGCCAGCAGCACGAATGGCGGGAGAGGCCCTGAGCAGTTCTTC. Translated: CASSTNGGRGPEQFF.

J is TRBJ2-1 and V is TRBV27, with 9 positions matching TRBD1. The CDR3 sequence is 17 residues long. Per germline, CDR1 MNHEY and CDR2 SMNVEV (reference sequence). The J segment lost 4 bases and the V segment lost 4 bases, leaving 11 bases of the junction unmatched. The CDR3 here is CASSSITGGATYNEQFF. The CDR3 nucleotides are TGTGCCAGCAGTTCGATCACAGGGGGCGCGACTTACAATGAGCAGTTCTTC.

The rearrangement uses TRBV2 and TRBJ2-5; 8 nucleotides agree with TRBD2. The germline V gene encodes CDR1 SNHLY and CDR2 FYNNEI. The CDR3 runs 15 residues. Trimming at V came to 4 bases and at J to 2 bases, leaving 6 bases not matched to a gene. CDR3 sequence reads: CASSGIAGPQETQYF. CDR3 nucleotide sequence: TGTGCCAGCAGTGGCATAGCGGGGCCGCAAGAGACCCAGTACTTC.

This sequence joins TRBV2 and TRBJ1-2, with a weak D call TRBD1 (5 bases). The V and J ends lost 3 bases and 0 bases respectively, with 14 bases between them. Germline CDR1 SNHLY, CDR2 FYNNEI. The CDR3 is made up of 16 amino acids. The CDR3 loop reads CASSDGAAEANYGYTF. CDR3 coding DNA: TGTGCCAGCAGTGACGGGGCGGCCGAAGCTAACTATGGCTACACCTTC.

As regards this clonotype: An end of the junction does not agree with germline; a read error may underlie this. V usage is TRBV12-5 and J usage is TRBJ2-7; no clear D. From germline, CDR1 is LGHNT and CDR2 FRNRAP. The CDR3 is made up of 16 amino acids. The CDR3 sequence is CVSGLEPDMYSYEQYF. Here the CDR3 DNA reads TGTGTTAGTGGTTTGGAGCCTGACATGTACTCCTACGAGCAGTACTTC. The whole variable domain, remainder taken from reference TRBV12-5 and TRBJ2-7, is DARVTQTPRHKVTEMGQEVTMRCQPILGHNTVFWYRQTMMQGLELLAYFRNRAPLDDSGMPKDRFSAEMPDATLATLKIQPSEPRDSAVYFCVSGLEPDMYSYEQYFGPGTRLTVT.

This CDR3 is CASSFQASGSTDTQYF. The CDR3 bases are TGTGCCAGCAGCTTTCAAGCTAGCGGAAGCACAGATACGCAGTATTTT. The chain links TRBV7-6 to TRBJ2-3, with 7 positions matching TRBD2. The germline gives CDR1 SGHVS, CDR2 FNYEAQ. Trimming cost V 3 bases and J 0 bases; bases outside gene matches: 6. The CDR3 is 16 amino acids.

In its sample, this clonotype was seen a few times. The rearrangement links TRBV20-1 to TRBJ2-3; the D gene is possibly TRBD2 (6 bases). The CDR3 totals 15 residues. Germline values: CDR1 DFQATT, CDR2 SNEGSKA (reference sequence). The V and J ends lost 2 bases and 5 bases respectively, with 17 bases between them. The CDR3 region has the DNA TGCAGTGCTAGACTTCCCGGGAGATTTGGAGATACGCAGTATTTT. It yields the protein CSARLPGRFGDTQYF.

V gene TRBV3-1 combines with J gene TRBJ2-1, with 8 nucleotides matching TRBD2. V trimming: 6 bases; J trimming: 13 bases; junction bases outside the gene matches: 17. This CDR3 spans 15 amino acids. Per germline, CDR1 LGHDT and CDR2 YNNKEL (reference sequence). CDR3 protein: CASRLSSGGEETQFF. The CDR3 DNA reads TGTGCCAGCAGGCTCTCCAGCGGGGGCGAAGAGACCCAGTTCTTC.

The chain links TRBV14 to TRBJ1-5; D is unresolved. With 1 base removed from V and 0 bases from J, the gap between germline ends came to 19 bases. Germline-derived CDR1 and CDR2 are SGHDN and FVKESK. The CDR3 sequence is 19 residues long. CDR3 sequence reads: CASSQVSEAVSYSNQPQHF. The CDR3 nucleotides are TGTGCCAGCAGCCAAGTGTCTGAGGCCGTTAGTTATAGCAATCAGCCCCAGCATTTT.

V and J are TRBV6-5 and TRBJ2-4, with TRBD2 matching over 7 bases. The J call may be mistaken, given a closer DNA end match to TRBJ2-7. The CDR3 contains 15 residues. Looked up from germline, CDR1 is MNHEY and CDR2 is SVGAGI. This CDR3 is CASSYSRGTSAEQYF. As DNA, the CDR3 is TGTGCCAGCAGTTACTCGAGGGGAACTAGCGCCGAGCAGTACTTC.

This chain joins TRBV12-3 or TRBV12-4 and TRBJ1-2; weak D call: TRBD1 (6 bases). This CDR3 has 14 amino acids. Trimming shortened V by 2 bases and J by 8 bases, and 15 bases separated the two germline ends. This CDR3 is CASSLPLDGQGYTF. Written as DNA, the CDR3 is TGTGCCAGCAGTTTACCCCTGGACGGACAGGGCTACACCTTC.

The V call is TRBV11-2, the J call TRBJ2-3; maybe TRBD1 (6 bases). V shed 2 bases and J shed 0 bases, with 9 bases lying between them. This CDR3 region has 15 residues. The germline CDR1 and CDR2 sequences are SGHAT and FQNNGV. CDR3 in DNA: TGTGCCAGCAGCTTATCACAGGGAAGCACAGATACGCAGTATTTT. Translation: CASSLSQGSTDTQYF.

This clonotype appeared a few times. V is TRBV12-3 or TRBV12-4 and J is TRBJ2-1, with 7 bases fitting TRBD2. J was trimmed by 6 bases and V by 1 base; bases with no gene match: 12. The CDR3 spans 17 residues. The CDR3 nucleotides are TGTGCCAGCAGTTTAGAGATACATTGGGGGGGGACCAATGAGCAGTTCTTC. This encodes CASSLEIHWGGTNEQFF.

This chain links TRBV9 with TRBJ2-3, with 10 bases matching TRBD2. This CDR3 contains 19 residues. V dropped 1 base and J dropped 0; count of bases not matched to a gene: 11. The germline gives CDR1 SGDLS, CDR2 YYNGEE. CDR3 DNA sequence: TGTGCCAGCAGCGTACCCGTAGCGGGGGGCCAAAAAAGCACAGATACGCAGTATTTT. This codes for CASSVPVAGGQKSTDTQYF.